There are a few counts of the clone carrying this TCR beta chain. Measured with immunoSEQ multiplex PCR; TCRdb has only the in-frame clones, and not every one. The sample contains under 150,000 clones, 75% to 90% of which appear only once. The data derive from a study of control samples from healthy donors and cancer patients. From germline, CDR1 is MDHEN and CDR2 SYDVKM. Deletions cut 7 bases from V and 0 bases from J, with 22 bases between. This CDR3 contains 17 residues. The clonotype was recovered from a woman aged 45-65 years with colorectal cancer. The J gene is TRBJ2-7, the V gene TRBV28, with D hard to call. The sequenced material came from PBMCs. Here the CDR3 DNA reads TGTGCCAGCATCCCCTCCAGCAGGCCCACCAACTCCTACGAGCAGTACTTC. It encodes CASIPSSRPTNSYEQYF.